The sequence of this T cell receptor beta chain was determined in a study of identical twins. The study, taken as a whole, reports: The degree of excess twin sharing was weaker in beta out-of-frame sequences. The study found that models underestimated out-of-frame TCR alpha sharing in monozygotic twins.

Using its own MiXCR run on the 5' RACE reads, TCRdb lists one record per CDR3 protein. Of 250,000 to 350,000 distinct CDR3 sequences in the sample, roughly 9.8% were seen once. As regards this clonotype: The antigen remains unidentified.

The germline CDR1 and CDR2 sequences are MNHEY and SVGEGT. The V end was cut by 4 bases, the J end by 3 bases, with 24 bases between. This CDR3 has 18 residues. This sample was also put to use in a study of yellow fever vaccine responses in identical twins. As reported in that work: Reportedly, twins showed a vaccine T cell response that looked partly convergent and partly personalized.

The sequence was collected from a woman younger than 30 in good health. The chain combines TRBV6-2 or TRBV6-3 with TRBJ1-2; tentative D call: TRBD1 (6 bases). Specimen: CD8+ T cells sorted from blood. The CDR3 DNA reads as TGTGCCAGCAGTTCCACAGGGCAGACTCCAAAAAGGGACTATGGCTACACCTTC. It encodes CASSSTGQTPKRDYGYTF.